This TCR beta chain came from a study of identical twins. This clonotype was counted ten times or more. Its antigen is not identified. Losses at the gene ends were 6 bases for V and 4 bases for J; bases not matched to a gene: 5. CDR1 and CDR2 (germline): DFQATT, SNEGSKA (reference sequence). The CDR3 sequence is 13 residues long. Study results and limitations: Partial confounding of zero-insertion analyses by invariant MAIT and iNKT cells was possible. In beta out-of-frame sequences, the excess sharing between twins was weaker. In drawing conclusions, the study used cross-sectional statistical analysis and did not follow the same donors.

TCRdb called the 5' RACE reads again in MiXCR, with one record for every CDR3 protein. The table has hundreds of thousands of distinct CDR3 sequences, 8.6% seen once; the top ten hold about 0.98%. These data were also reused for a study on yellow fever vaccine responses in identical twins.

The chain is built from TRBV20-1 and TRBJ2-7, with 11 bases that match TRBD2. The sequence was obtained from a woman aged 18 to 35 in good health. Sample: PBMCs. The CDR3 bases are TGCAGTGCCGAGACTAGCGGGGATTACGAGCAGTACTTC. Its translation: CSAETSGDYEQYF.